A single sample is the source of the 15 T cell receptor beta chains below, sequenced in a study of shared clonotypes between healthy human individuals. The assay was immunoSEQ multiplex PCR, and TCRdb's table has in-frame clones only and misses some. The sample has over 2 million clones; 90% to 95% are singletons. The sample comprised naive CD4+ T cells sorted from blood. Subset: CD45RA+ positively selected. The receptor source for this set is a man between 18 and 29 years old in good health.

The J gene is TRBJ1-2, the V gene TRBV30; D might be TRBD1 (6 bases). Trimming took off 3 bases at V and 4 bases at J, with 15 bases between the two ends. CDR1 GTSNPN and CDR2 SVGIG come from the germline V gene (reference sequence). CDR3 length: 14 amino acids. The CDR3 DNA reads as TGTGCCTGGAGCCCCCGGGGGGCTGGCTATGGCTACACCTTC. Translated: CAWSPRGAGYGYTF.

This clone was picked up one time. The CDR3, as DNA: TGTGCCAGCAGCGCTACAGGGGGCAGGGAGACCCAGTACTTC. Protein product: CASSATGGRETQYF. The rearrangement uses TRBV7-9 and TRBJ2-5; 9 bases fit TRBD1. CDR1 and CDR2 (germline): SEHNR, FQNEAQ (reference sequence). This CDR3 spans 14 amino acids. Unmatched junction bases numbered 6, after V lost 5 bases and J lost 5 bases. The whole variable domain, filled in from reference TRBV7-9 and TRBJ2-5, reads DTGVSQNPRHKITKRGQNVTFRCDPISEHNRLYWYRQTLGQGPEFLTYFQNEAQLEKSRLLSDRFSAERPKGSFSTLEIQRTEQGDSAMYLCASSATGGRETQYFGPGTRLLVL.

The chain has TRBV27 and TRBJ2-2, with a weak D call TRBD2 (7 bases). This CDR3 spans 17 amino acids. With 0 bases removed from V and 6 bases from J, the gap between germline ends came to 17 bases. The germline V gene encodes CDR1 MNHEY and CDR2 SMNVEV (reference sequence). This CDR3 is CASSLSGWEGVAGELFF. CDR3 nucleotides: TGTGCCAGCAGTTTATCAGGATGGGAGGGGGTTGCCGGGGAGCTGTTTTTT.

As for this clone: Distinct nucleotide sequences in the sample also encode this CDR3. CDR3 nucleotides: TGTGCCATCAGCCCCGGTTCCAATGAGCAGTTCTTC. Translating gives CAISPGSNEQFF. V usage is TRBV10-3 and J usage is TRBJ2-1; D unclear. Germline-derived CDR1 and CDR2 are ENHRY and SYGVKD. V was pared by 6 bases and J by 6 bases, with 9 bases between. The CDR3 consists of 12 residues.

CDR3 sequence (DNA): TGCGCCAGCAGCACAGGGGCGGCCAAAAACATTCAGTACTTC. It specifies CASSTGAAKNIQYF. The J gene is TRBJ2-4, the V gene TRBV5-1; 7 bases map to TRBD1. After removal of 4 bases from V and 1 base from J, the junction contained 2 bases not matched to a gene. Looked up from germline, CDR1 is SGHRS and CDR2 is YFSETQ. The CDR3 covers 14 residues. The entire variable domain, with the rest obtained from reference TRBV5-1 and TRBJ2-4, is as follows: KAGVTQTPRYLIKTRGQQVTLSCSPISGHRSVSWYQQTPGQGLQFLFEYFSETQRNKGNFPGRFSGRQFSNSRSEMNVSTLELGDSALYLCASSTGAAKNIQYFGAGTRLSVL.

The chain recombines TRBV5-1 with TRBJ2-7, with 10 bases fitting TRBD1. The ends lost 4 bases at V and 5 bases at J; junction bases unmatched: 6. Per the germline V gene, CDR1 is SGHRS and CDR2 is YFSETQ. The CDR3 length is 14 residues. The CDR3 is CASSGGQGIHEQYF. CDR3 in DNA: TGCGCCAGCAGCGGGGGACAGGGGATACACGAGCAGTACTTC. The whole variable domain, filled in from reference TRBV5-1 and TRBJ2-7, reads KAGVTQTPRYLIKTRGQQVTLSCSPISGHRSVSWYQQTPGQGLQFLFEYFSETQRNKGNFPGRFSGRQFSNSRSEMNVSTLELGDSALYLCASSGGQGIHEQYFGPGTRLTVT.

Comment on this clone: The same CDR3 also results from other DNA sequences found in this sample. The chain employs TRBV6-1 and TRBJ1-2; the match to TRBD1 covers 7 bases. Germline values: CDR1 MNHNS, CDR2 SASEGT. The trim removed 2 bases at V and 5 bases at J, leaving 5 bases unmatched. CDR3 size: 14 residues. CDR3 nucleotide sequence: TGTGCCAGCAGTGAAAAGGGACAGTCTTATGGCTACACCTTC. Its translation is CASSEKGQSYGYTF.

V usage is TRBV5-4 and J usage is TRBJ2-4; 7 bases agree with TRBD2. Germline assignment: CDR1 SGHNT and CDR2 YYREEE (reference sequence). This CDR3 has 13 amino acids. The CDR3 loop reads CASGNEGRNIQYF. DNA of the CDR3: TGTGCGAGCGGGAATGAGGGTAGGAACATTCAGTACTTC.

The V call is TRBV6-5, the J call TRBJ2-2; TRBD1 aligns across 7 bases. CDR1 is MNHEY, CDR2 SVGAGI, per germline. The CDR3 consists of 15 residues. After removal of 8 bases from V and 1 base from J, the junction contained 7 bases not matched to a gene. CDR3 protein: CASRLGGGNTGELFF. The CDR3 nucleotides are TGTGCCAGCCGGCTAGGGGGCGGGAACACCGGGGAGCTGTTTTTT.

The chain is built from TRBV19 and TRBJ2-7; D is undetermined. Deletions cut 2 bases from V and 1 base from J, with 6 bases between. This CDR3 has 13 residues. Germline values: CDR1 LNHDA, CDR2 SQIVND (reference sequence). In DNA form, the CDR3 reads TGTGCCAGTAGTATAATGGGGTCCTACGAGCAGTACTTC. This encodes CASSIMGSYEQYF.

This sequence joins TRBV11-2 and TRBJ1-4; possibly TRBD1 for D (5 bases). CDR1 and CDR2 (germline): SGHAT, FQNNGV. The length of the CDR3 is 15 residues. The ends were cut back, 5 bases at V and 4 bases at J, with 14 bases in the middle. The DNA for the CDR3 is TGTGCCAGCAGCACCCGGGGGGTCTTTAATGAAAAACTGTTTTTT. It translates to CASSTRGVFNEKLFF.

This clone was detected ten times or more. The chain links TRBV5-4 to TRBJ2-7, with TRBD1 matching 10 bases. CDR1 SGHNT and CDR2 YYREEE come from the germline V gene (reference sequence). The CDR3 covers 14 residues. Trimming took 0 bases from V and 6 from J; bases not matched to a gene: 3. CDR3 in amino acids: CASSLGGQGGEQYF. The CDR3 nucleotides read TGTGCCAGCAGCTTGGGAGGACAGGGGGGCGAGCAGTACTTC.

Here the CDR3 reads CAWSGDRGLAKNIQYF. For the CDR3, the DNA is TGTGCCTGGAGTGGAGACAGGGGACTAGCCAAAAACATTCAGTACTTC. The V call is TRBV30, the J call TRBJ2-4; 8 bases map to TRBD1. V lost 1 base, J lost 0 bases, and 5 bases stayed unmatched. From germline, CDR1 is GTSNPN and CDR2 SVGIG (reference sequence). CDR3 length: 16 residues.

The V call is TRBV11-2, the J call TRBJ1-2; TRBD1 matches 9 bases. Germline trimming cut 1 base from V and 7 bases from J; bases unmatched to any gene: 4. The germline gives CDR1 SGHAT, CDR2 FQNNGV. This CDR3 comprises 14 residues. The CDR3 DNA reads as TGTGCCAGCAGCTTAGCCGGGACAGGGCTTGGCTACACCTTC. Translation gives CASSLAGTGLGYTF. Full variable domain (rest looked up from reference TRBV11-2 and TRBJ1-2): EAGVAQSPRYKIIEKRQSVAFWCNPISGHATLYWYQQILGQGPKLLIQFQNNGVVDDSQLPKDRFSAERLKGVDSTLKIQPAKLEDSAVYLCASSLAGTGLGYTFGSGTRLTVV.

This chain links TRBV5-5 with TRBJ1-5; D is perhaps TRBD1 (5 bases). Germline V gene sequence: CDR1 SGHKS, CDR2 YYEKEE (reference sequence). CDR3 length equals 16 residues. Trimming cost V 0 bases and J 3 bases, with 13 bases left between them. Here the CDR3 reads CASSLVAGQINQPQHF. The CDR3 coding sequence is TGTGCCAGCAGCTTGGTTGCAGGGCAAATCAATCAGCCCCAGCATTTT.